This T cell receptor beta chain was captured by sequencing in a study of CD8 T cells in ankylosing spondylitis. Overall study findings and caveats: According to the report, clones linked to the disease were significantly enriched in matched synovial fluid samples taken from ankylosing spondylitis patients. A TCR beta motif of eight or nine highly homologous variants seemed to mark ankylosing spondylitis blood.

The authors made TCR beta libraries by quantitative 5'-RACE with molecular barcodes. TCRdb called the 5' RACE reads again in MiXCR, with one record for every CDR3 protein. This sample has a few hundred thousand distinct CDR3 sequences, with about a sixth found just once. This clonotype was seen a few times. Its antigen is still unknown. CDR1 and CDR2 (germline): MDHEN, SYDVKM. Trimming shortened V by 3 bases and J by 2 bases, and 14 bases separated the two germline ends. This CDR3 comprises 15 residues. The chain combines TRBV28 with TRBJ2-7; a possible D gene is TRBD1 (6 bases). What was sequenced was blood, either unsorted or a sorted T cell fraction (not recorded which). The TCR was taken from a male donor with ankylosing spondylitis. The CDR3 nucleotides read TGTGCCAGCAGTTTGAACCGGGACATCACCTACGAGCAGTACTTC. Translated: CASSLNRDITYEQYF.